This entry is about one T cell receptor beta chain. This sample stems from a study of cytomegalovirus exposure and HLA in healthy donors. The PCR had 60 Vbeta and 13 Jbeta primers. Sequencing used immunoSEQ multiplex PCR; TCRdb keeps in-frame clones, though not all of them. The sample has tens of thousands of clones. J was trimmed by 5 bases and V by 5 bases; bases with no gene match: 7. Germline V lookup: CDR1 SGHAT, CDR2 FQDESV (reference sequence). The length of the CDR3 is 15 residues. Sequences were obtained from PBMCs. This TCR was recovered from a young man in good health and CMV-seropositive. V is TRBV11-1 and J is TRBJ2-3; 10 bases map to TRBD1. As DNA, the CDR3 is TGTGCCAGCAGCCCCGGGACAGGGGTGAGAGATACGCAGTATTTT. Encoded protein: CASSPGTGVRDTQYF.